These 8 T cell receptor beta chains were sequenced from one sample in a study of shared clonotypes between healthy human individuals (dated by TCRdb to about 2020). CD8 naive samples were obtained by positive selection for CCR7 among CD45RO-negative cells, yielding a CD45RA+CCR7+ population from which TemRA cells were excluded. Library preparation employed the immunoSEQ multiplex PCR assay. This is the immuneACCESS table as TCRdb keeps it, with only in-frame sequences that have V and J called. A part of the clones is gone; compared with another copy, unresolved V genes explain less than half, and the rest is unexplained. The sample table holds 1.5 million to 2.5 million clones, of which about 95% were seen once. The ten top clones hold more than 0.9% of the sample. The specimen was naive CD8+ T cells sorted from blood. The sample's cell subset or site label is to be understood as: CD45RA+CCR7+. The receptors shown here come from a man aged 18 to 30 in good health.

The rearrangement joins TRBV5-6 to TRBJ2-5; the D gene is possibly TRBD1 (5 bases). CDR3 length: 16 residues. V dropped 3 bases and J dropped 4 bases, with 19 bases sitting between them. Looked up from germline, CDR1 is SGHDT and CDR2 is YYEEEE. CDR3 amino acids: CASSSTDTGWVETQYF. The CDR3 DNA follows: TGTGCCAGCAGCTCCACTGACACAGGTTGGGTAGAGACCCAGTACTTC.

The chain joins TRBV27 to TRBJ2-7, with D unclear. CDR1 MNHEY and CDR2 SMNVEV come from the germline V gene (reference sequence). V lost 6 bases and J 2 bases, leaving 14 bases between the germline ends. This CDR3 is 14 amino acids long. For the CDR3, the DNA is TGTGCCAGCAGCACTATCACCCTCCCCTACGAGCAGTACTTC. Translation: CASSTITLPYEQYF.

CDR3 in amino acids: CASSQELATDTQYF. DNA of the CDR3: TGCGCCAGCAGCCAAGAACTAGCCACAGATACGCAGTATTTT. This sequence joins TRBV4-1 and TRBJ2-3; tentatively, D is TRBD2 (6 bases). Trimming removed 0 bases at V and 2 bases at J, with 6 bases between. CDR1 is MGHRA, CDR2 YSYEKL, per germline. This CDR3 region has 14 residues.

This clone was seen just once. The chain employs TRBV4-3 and TRBJ1-1, with D uncertain. Germline V gene lookup returns CDR1 LGHNA and CDR2 YSLEER. The CDR3 consists of 16 residues. The V and J ends lost 0 bases and 2 bases respectively, with 13 bases between them. Here the CDR3 DNA reads TGCGCCAGCAGCCAAGAGTTGAACTCATTAAACACTGAAGCTTTCTTT. It is translated as CASSQELNSLNTEAFF.

The V and J genes are TRBV27 and TRBJ2-1; weak D call: TRBD2 (5 bases). Germline V gene sequence: CDR1 MNHEY, CDR2 SMNVEV (reference sequence). The CDR3 loop spans 15 amino acids. V lost 5 bases and J 12 bases, leaving 23 bases between the germline ends. The CDR3 bases are TGTGCCAGCAGTCCGCAGGAGGTCCTAGGCTCTGGGCAGTTCTTC. It specifies CASSPQEVLGSGQFF.

The chain links TRBV19 to TRBJ2-7; D possibly corresponds to TRBD1 (5 bases). V lost 4 bases to trimming and J lost 2 bases, with 9 bases between them. Germline CDR1 is LNHDA and CDR2 is SQIVND (reference sequence). CDR3 length equals 13 residues. The CDR3 DNA sequence: TGTGCCAGTAGTACCTCGACAGCCTACGAGCAGTACTTC. It translates to CASSTSTAYEQYF.

The chain uses TRBV7-2 and TRBJ2-1, with D hard to call. The V end lost 1 base, the J end lost 5 bases, and 12 bases lay between the germline ends. Germline CDR1 reads SGHTA; CDR2 reads FQGNSA. The CDR3 spans 15 residues. CDR3 sequence (DNA): TGTGCCAGCAGCTTAGGGCTAGGGAAACACAATGAGCAGTTCTTC. Translated, it gives CASSLGLGKHNEQFF.

The chain employs TRBV11-2 and TRBJ1-5; D unresolved. V was shortened by 5 bases and J by 3 bases, with 11 bases between the two germline ends. The CDR3 consists of 14 residues. CDR1 and CDR2 from the germline V gene are SGHAT and FQNNGV. The CDR3 region is CASSGAELNQPQHF. CDR3 bases: TGTGCCAGCAGCGGCGCGGAGCTCAATCAGCCCCAGCATTTT.